Reported below is one TCR beta chain. The germline V gene has CDR1 MDHEN and CDR2 SYDVKM. The CDR3 loop spans 17 amino acids. Trimming cost V 5 bases and J 3 bases; bases outside gene matches: 11. This record belongs to a study of pediatric ulcerative colitis. Using immunoSEQ multiplex PCR, the repertoire was profiled, and TCRdb retains in-frame clones only, with some absent. The sample consists of 25,000 to 35,000 clones, 82% of them appearing once. The sample comprised blood. This TCR came from a boy younger than 18 with severe ulcerative colitis. V usage is TRBV28 and J usage is TRBJ2-7; 12 bases line up with TRBD1. Here the CDR3 reads CASSVNPGTGGLYEQYF. For the CDR3, the DNA is TGTGCCAGCAGTGTAAACCCCGGGACAGGGGGCCTCTACGAGCAGTACTTC. The whole variable domain, remainder taken from reference TRBV28 and TRBJ2-7, is DVKVTQSSRYLVKRTGEKVFLECVQDMDHENMFWYRQDPGLGLRLIYFSYDVKMKEKGDIPEGYSVSREKKERFSLILESASTNQTSMYLCASSVNPGTGGLYEQYFGPGTRLTVT.